This TCR beta chain was recovered during a study of shared clonotypes between healthy human individuals. About the study: Each donor's CD8 memory used one plate, CD8 naive two, each CD4 subset three. Study-wide findings and caveats: Sampling included only blood; tissue repertoires likely differ.

On sorted subsets, replicate PCRs used approximately 200 ng DNA, or tens of thousands of T cell genomes. Using immunoSEQ multiplex PCR, the repertoire was profiled, and TCRdb retains in-frame clones only, with some absent. Among millions of clones listed, 85% to 95% were seen once. There were no recent acute infections or vaccinations among the donors, who were healthy HIV-negative adults. Notes on this clone: The antigen is unknown. Other DNA sequences in the same sample also yield this CDR3.

The sequence was obtained from a man aged 18 to 29 in good health. The sequenced material came from naive CD4+ T cells sorted from blood. Stated subset: CD45RA+ positively selected.

For the CDR3, the DNA is TGTGCCAGCAGTTACGGCGCAGGAACAGATACGCAGTATTTT. Amino acids: CASSYGAGTDTQYF. The gene calls are TRBV6-5 and TRBJ2-3; D gene ambiguous. CDR1 and CDR2 (germline): MNHEY, SVGAGI. The CDR3 is made up of 14 amino acids. V was cut by 2 bases and J by 3 bases, with 9 bases left in between.